These 17 T cell receptor beta chains came from one sample sequenced in a study of blood T cell repertoires in COVID-19. The repertoire was sequenced with immunoSEQ multiplex PCR; TCRdb's copy has only in-frame clones and lacks some. The top ten clones hold 2.5% to 4% of a sample with approximately 170,000 clones, roughly 86% of them seen once. Sequencing input: peripheral blood. The origin of the receptors is a man between 65 and 80 years old with acute or convalescent COVID-19.

The chain employs TRBV5-5 and TRBJ2-7; TRBD2 agrees at 7 bases. Trimming cost V 0 bases and J 0 bases; bases outside gene matches: 3. This CDR3 spans 15 amino acids. Germline CDR1 and CDR2: SGHKS and YYEKEE (reference sequence). CDR3 in amino acids: CASSLGGSGSYEQYF. CDR3 coding DNA: TGTGCCAGCAGCTTGGGCGGGAGTGGCTCCTACGAGCAGTACTTC.

The J gene is TRBJ1-2, the V gene TRBV15, with D possibly TRBD1 on 5 matching bases. This CDR3 region has 12 residues. Germline V gene data show CDR1 as LNHNV and CDR2 as YYDKDF (reference sequence). The germline V and J ends were trimmed by 6 bases and 7 bases, with 12 bases remaining between them. The CDR3 protein is CATRLGESGYTF. The CDR3 nucleotides are TGTGCCACCAGGCTAGGGGAATCTGGCTACACCTTC.

V usage is TRBV11-3 and J usage is TRBJ2-3, with TRBD2 matching over 11 bases. Per germline, CDR1 SGHNT and CDR2 YENEEA. The V and J ends lost 5 bases and 4 bases, in that order; junction bases with no gene match: 8. The CDR3 spans 16 residues. Written as DNA, the CDR3 is TGTGCCAGCAGCATCACTAGCGGGGGAGGGGCAGATACGCAGTATTTT. Protein product: CASSITSGGGADTQYF.

The V call is TRBV4-3, the J call TRBJ1-6; the D is unclear. Germline V gene data show CDR1 as LGHNA and CDR2 as YSLEER. Between the trimmed V and J ends, which lost 1 base and 9 bases, there was a span of 13 bases. The CDR3 extends over 15 amino acids. CDR3 amino acids: CASSQVPLPGSPLHF. The CDR3 coding sequence is TGCGCCAGCAGCCAAGTACCCTTGCCAGGTTCACCCCTCCACTTT.

This chain links TRBV5-5 with TRBJ2-1; weak D call: TRBD1 (5 bases). This CDR3 region has 13 residues. V dropped 2 bases and J dropped 4 bases, with 7 bases sitting between them. The germline CDR1 and CDR2 sequences are SGHKS and YYEKEE (reference sequence). In DNA, the CDR3 is TGTGCCAGCAGCTTACGGACATACAATGAGCAGTTCTTC. This translates into CASSLRTYNEQFF.

The rearrangement joins TRBV28 to TRBJ1-2, with D possibly TRBD1 on 5 matching bases. Germline V CDR1 and CDR2: MDHEN, SYDVKM. V was clipped by 1 base and J by 7 bases, with 22 bases between them. The CDR3 runs 17 residues. CDR3 sequence reads: CASSLYRAGQTLSGYTF. The CDR3 bases are TGTGCCAGCAGTTTATACCGGGCAGGGCAAACACTGAGTGGCTACACCTTC.

The V call is TRBV7-3, the J call TRBJ2-7; D possibly corresponds to TRBD1 (5 bases). The CDR3 covers 14 residues. V lost 5 bases and J 2 bases, leaving 13 bases between the germline ends. Germline V lookup: CDR1 SGHTA, CDR2 FQGTGA. The DNA of the CDR3 is TGTGCCAGCAGCCCTCCAGGGCGCCCCTACGAGCAGTACTTC. Its protein is CASSPPGRPYEQYF.

This clone was seen only once. The rearrangement joins TRBV5-1 to TRBJ1-2; 9 nucleotides match TRBD1. Germline CDR1 reads SGHRS; CDR2 reads YFSETQ. V lost 5 bases and J lost 5; bases outside the gene matches: 4. This CDR3 comprises 13 residues. CDR3 in DNA: TGCGCCAGCAGGTCCGGGACAGGGTATGGCTACACCTTC. It translates to CASRSGTGYGYTF.

The chain employs TRBV5-4 and TRBJ2-7, with D possibly matching TRBD2 (6 bases). The CDR3 sequence is 14 residues long. Trimming cost V 3 bases and J 3 bases, with 13 bases left between them. Germline V lookup: CDR1 SGHNT, CDR2 YYREEE (reference sequence). The CDR3 spells CASSSGTGIYEQYF. The DNA of the CDR3 is TGTGCCAGCAGCTCAGGGACTGGGATCTACGAGCAGTACTTC.

The rearrangement joins TRBV3-1 (or the pseudogene TRBV3-2) to TRBJ1-1; no firm D call. The CDR3 spans 14 residues. The V gene's germline CDR1 is LGHDT and CDR2 YNNKEL (reference sequence). With 1 base removed from V and 3 bases from J, the gap between germline ends came to 9 bases. The CDR3 loop is CASSQAGFYTEAFF. CDR3 nucleotides: TGTGCCAGCAGCCAAGCGGGATTTTACACTGAAGCTTTCTTT.

This chain links TRBV5-1 with TRBJ1-1; D ambiguous. V lost 0 bases and J 4 bases, leaving 10 bases between the germline ends. The germline gives CDR1 SGHRS, CDR2 YFSETQ. CDR3 size: 14 residues. CDR3 nucleotide sequence: TGCGCCAGCAGCTTGGACGGTTACGGCACTGAAGCTTTCTTT. Protein product: CASSLDGYGTEAFF.

V usage is TRBV27 and J usage is TRBJ2-5, with 7 bases matching TRBD1. V lost 5 bases and J lost 4; bases outside the gene matches: 10. CDR3 length equals 15 residues. Germline assignment: CDR1 MNHEY and CDR2 SMNVEV (reference sequence). CDR3 residues: CASSQGTAGGETQYF. The CDR3 bases are TGTGCCAGCAGTCAGGGCACAGCAGGGGGAGAGACCCAGTACTTC.

The chain uses TRBV28 and TRBJ1-1, with D maybe TRBD1 (6 bases). This CDR3 is built from 15 residues. Germline V gene data show CDR1 as MDHEN and CDR2 as SYDVKM. V was clipped by 3 bases and J by 3 bases, with 14 bases between them. CDR3 nucleotide sequence: TGTGCCAGCAGTTTCCGGGACATAGGGGACACTGAAGCTTTCTTT. As protein: CASSFRDIGDTEAFF.

This clone was counted once. The chain employs TRBV4-3 and TRBJ1-2; no clear D. With 0 bases removed from V and 3 bases from J, the gap between germline ends came to 8 bases. The CDR3 is 14 residues long. Germline assignment: CDR1 LGHNA and CDR2 YSLEER. Written as DNA, the CDR3 is TGCGCCAGCAGCCAAGATCGGGGAGACTATGGCTACACCTTC. Amino acids: CASSQDRGDYGYTF.

The chain carries TRBV28 and TRBJ1-5; a possible D gene is TRBD1 (5 bases). The germline CDR1 and CDR2 sequences are MDHEN and SYDVKM. Trimming removed 4 bases from V and 0 bases from J, with 37 bases in between. The CDR3 is 24 residues long. In DNA form, the CDR3 reads TGTGCCAGCAGTTCACCCTTCTCCGGAGGGGTGTCAATTGCGGCACCCTATAGCAATCAGCCCCAGCATTTT. Amino acids: CASSSPFSGGVSIAAPYSNQPQHF.

The rearrangement joins TRBV27 to TRBJ2-6, with 7 bases matching TRBD1. V dropped 8 bases and J dropped 2; count of bases not matched to a gene: 6. The CDR3 contains 15 residues. Germline V gene sequence: CDR1 MNHEY, CDR2 SMNVEV (reference sequence). CDR3 sequence (DNA): TGTGCCAGCGGACGACAGGGACCTGGGGCCAACGTCCTGACTTTC. This gives the protein CASGRQGPGANVLTF.

The CDR3 reads CASKGQRINSPLHF. The CDR3 coding sequence is TGCGCCAGCAAGGGACAGCGGATTAATTCACCCCTCCACTTT. V and J are TRBV4-3 and TRBJ1-6, with 7 nucleotides matching TRBD1. Per germline, CDR1 LGHNA and CDR2 YSLEER. The CDR3 is 14 residues long. After removal of 7 bases from V and 6 bases from J, the junction contained 6 bases not matched to a gene.